The clone carrying this T cell receptor beta chain was counted at least ten times. What it binds is not known. The sample originates from a study of T-cell reconstitution after alpha-beta-depleted transplantation in children. The study's findings and limits: Expanded graft clones numbering several hundred reportedly gave rise to alpha-beta T cells about two months after transplant.

A TCRbeta library incorporating unique molecular identifiers was prepared. TCRdb re-derived calls from the PCR reads in MiXCR, one entry per CDR3 protein. Seen here are around 300,000 distinct CDR3 sequences, 10% observed once, and the top ten hold around 7.5%. The starting material was PBMCs, obtained before TCRalphabeta/CD19-depleted stem cell transplant. The receptor's source is a boy less than two years old with acute myeloid leukemia, due to receive a stem cell transplant.

In nucleotides, the CDR3 is TGTGCCAGCAGCTTACGAGGGGCGGAACAGCCCCAGCATTTT. Its protein is CASSLRGAEQPQHF. This sequence joins TRBV7-2 and TRBJ1-5, with D perhaps matching TRBD1 (5 bases). This CDR3 has 14 residues. V lost 2 bases, J lost 7 bases, and 12 bases lay in between. From germline, CDR1 is SGHTA and CDR2 FQGNSA.